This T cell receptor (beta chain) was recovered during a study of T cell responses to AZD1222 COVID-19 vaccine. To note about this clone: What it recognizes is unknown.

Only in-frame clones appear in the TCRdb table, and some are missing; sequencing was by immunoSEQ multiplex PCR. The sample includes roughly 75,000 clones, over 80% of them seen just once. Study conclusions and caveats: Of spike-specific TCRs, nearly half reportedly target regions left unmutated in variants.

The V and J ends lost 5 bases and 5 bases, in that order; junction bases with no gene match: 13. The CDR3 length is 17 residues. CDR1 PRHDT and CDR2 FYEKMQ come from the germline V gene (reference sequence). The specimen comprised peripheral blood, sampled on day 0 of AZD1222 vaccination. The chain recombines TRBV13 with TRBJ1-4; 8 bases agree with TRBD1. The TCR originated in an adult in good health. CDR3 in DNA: TGTGCCAGCAGCACTACAACAGGGGGAAGCCGAAATGAAAAACTGTTTTTT. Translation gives CASSTTTGGSRNEKLFF.